The subject of this entry is one T cell receptor beta chain. The CDR3 runs 17 residues. V trimming: 2 bases; J trimming: 2 bases; junction bases outside the gene matches: 8. Germline V gene lookup returns CDR1 MNHEY and CDR2 SMNVEV (reference sequence). These data belong to a study of T cell changes during pregnancy in multiple sclerosis. TCRdb's table, derived via immunoSEQ multiplex PCR, lists solely in-frame clones and lacks some. This sample has about 47,000 clones; roughly nine tenths occur once, and the top ten carry approximately 8.3%. This material consisted of CD8+ T cells from peripheral blood mononuclear cells, taken in the second trimester of pregnancy. The sequence was obtained from a female donor with multiple sclerosis, enrolled in a pregnancy study. The chain links TRBV27 to TRBJ2-3, with 9 positions matching TRBD2. CDR3 loop: CASSLDGGGAPTDTQYF. CDR3 coding DNA: TGTGCCAGCAGTTTAGATGGCGGGGGGGCCCCCACAGATACGCAGTATTTT.